This T cell receptor (beta chain) emerged from a study of blood T cell repertoires in COVID-19. CDR1 is MGHRA, CDR2 YSYEKL, per germline. The CDR3 is 12 residues long. V was clipped by 7 bases and J by 7 bases; unmatched bases: 6. Sequenced by immunoSEQ multiplex PCR; TCRdb stores in-frame clones only, minus some. The sample comprises hundreds of thousands of clones, around nine tenths of which are singletons, and 2% to 2.5% rests with the top ten. The chain carries TRBV4-1 and TRBJ2-7; TRBD1 matches at 8 bases. The source is a woman aged 60-75 years in a cohort exposed to, infected with or recovered from COVID-19 (not recorded which). Sequencing input: PBMCs or T cells enriched from blood (not recorded which). The CDR3 DNA is TGCGCCAGCACAGGGGGCTCGGGGGAGCAGTACTTC. Its translation is CASTGGSGEQYF.